This paragraph covers one TCR beta chain sequence. These data belong to a study of T cell changes during pregnancy in multiple sclerosis. Libraries were prepared by immunoSEQ multiplex PCR; TCRdb keeps only in-frame clonotypes and omits some of them. The repertoire consists of 17,000 or so clones, with around 95% occurring once and the leading ten covering approximately 1%. This sequence originates from a female donor with multiple sclerosis, enrolled in a pregnancy study. The sample was peripheral blood, taken in the third trimester of pregnancy.

The CDR3: CATSGQALGAKNIQYF. The DNA for the CDR3 is TGTGCCACCTCGGGACAGGCCTTGGGGGCCAAAAACATTCAGTACTTC. The chain is built from TRBV19 and TRBJ2-4; 8 nucleotides agree with TRBD1. This CDR3 contains 16 residues. Trimming at V came to 10 bases and at J to 1 base, leaving 12 bases not matched to a gene. From germline, CDR1 is LNHDA and CDR2 SQIVND (reference sequence).